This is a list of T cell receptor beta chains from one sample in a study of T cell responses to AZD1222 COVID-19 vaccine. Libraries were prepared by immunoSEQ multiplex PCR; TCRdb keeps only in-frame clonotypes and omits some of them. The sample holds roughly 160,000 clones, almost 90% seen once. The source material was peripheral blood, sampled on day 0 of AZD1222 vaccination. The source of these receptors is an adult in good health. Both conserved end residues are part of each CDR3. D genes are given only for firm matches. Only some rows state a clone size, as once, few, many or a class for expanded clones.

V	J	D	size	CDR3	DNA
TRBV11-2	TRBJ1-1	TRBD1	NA	CASSLNPGQTGTEAFF	TGTGCCAGCAGCTTAAACCCGGGACAGACGGGCACTGAAGCTTTCTTT
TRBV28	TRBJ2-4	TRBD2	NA	CASSSPGLAELAKNIQYF	TGTGCCAGCAGTTCCCCAGGACTAGCGGAGCTAGCCAAAAACATTCAGTACTTC
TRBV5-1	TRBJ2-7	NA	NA	CATSDAGISTYEQYF	TGCGCCACCAGTGATGCCGGGATCTCAACCTACGAGCAGTACTTC
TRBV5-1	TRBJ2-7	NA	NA	CASSPPDRPTYEQYF	TGCGCCAGCAGCCCTCCGGACAGACCAACCTACGAGCAGTACTTC
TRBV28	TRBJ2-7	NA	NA	CASSLKYEQYF	TGTGCCAGCAGTTTGAAGTACGAGCAGTACTTC
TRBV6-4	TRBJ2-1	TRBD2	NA	CASSDKLAGDVNEQFF	TGTGCCAGCAGCGACAAACTAGCGGGAGACGTCAATGAGCAGTTCTTC
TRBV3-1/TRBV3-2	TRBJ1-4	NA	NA	CASSQVRAEKLFF	TGTGCCAGCAGCCAAGTCCGAGCGGAAAAACTGTTTTTT
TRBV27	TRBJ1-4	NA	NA	CASSSGRGDEKLFF	TGTGCCAGCAGTTCGGGGAGGGGGGATGAAAAACTGTTTTTT
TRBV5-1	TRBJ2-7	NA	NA	CASSGQTGQLPTKQYF	TGCGCCAGCTCCGGGCAGACCGGACAACTTCCTACGAAGCAGTACTTC
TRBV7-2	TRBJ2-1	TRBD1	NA	CASSYRQGGANEQFF	TGTGCCAGCAGCTATCGACAGGGGGGAGCCAATGAGCAGTTCTTC
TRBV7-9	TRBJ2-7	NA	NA	CASSLMGSSYEQYF	TGTGCCAGCAGCTTGATGGGGAGCTCCTACGAGCAGTACTTC
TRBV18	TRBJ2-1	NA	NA	CASSPPRMSGFSSYNEQFF	TGTGCCAGCTCACCACCTAGGATGTCGGGGTTTAGCTCCTACAATGAGCAGTTCTTC
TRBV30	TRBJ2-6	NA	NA	CAWSVHGSGANVLTF	TGTGCCTGGAGTGTACATGGCTCTGGGGCCAACGTCCTGACTTTC
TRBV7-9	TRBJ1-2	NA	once	CASSEPGNFYGYTF	TGTGCCAGCAGCGAACCAGGGAACTTCTATGGCTACACCTTC
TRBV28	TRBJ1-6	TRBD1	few	CASSPRGRTYNSPLHF	TGTGCCAGCAGCCCCAGGGGGCGGACCTATAATTCACCCCTCCACTTT
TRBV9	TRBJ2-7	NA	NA	CASSVGPAAYEQYF	TGTGCCAGCAGCGTAGGGCCCGCCGCCTACGAGCAGTACTTC
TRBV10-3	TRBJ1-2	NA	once	CAISGGDTRANYGYTF	TGTGCCATCAGTGGCGGGGACACGCGGGCCAACTATGGCTACACCTTC
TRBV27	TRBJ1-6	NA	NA	CASSPGTVNSPLHF	TGTGCCAGCAGTCCCGGGACCGTTAATTCACCCCTCCACTTT
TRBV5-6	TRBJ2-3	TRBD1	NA	CASSLEGASTDTQYF	TGTGCCAGCAGCTTGGAGGGGGCTAGCACAGATACGCAGTATTTT
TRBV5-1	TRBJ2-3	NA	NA	CASSLGASGSTDTQYF	TGCGCCAGCAGCTTGGGGGCTAGTGGGAGCACAGATACGCAGTATTTT
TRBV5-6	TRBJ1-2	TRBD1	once	CASSLDRGWGYTF	TGTGCCAGCAGCTTGGACAGGGGATGGGGCTACACCTTC
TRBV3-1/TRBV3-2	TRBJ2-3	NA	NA	CASSQVRDTQYF	TGTGCCAGCAGCCAGGTCAGGGATACGCAGTATTTT
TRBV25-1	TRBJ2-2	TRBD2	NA	CASSTSAVGGELFF	TGTGCCAGCAGTACTAGCGCGGTGGGCGGGGAGCTGTTTTTT
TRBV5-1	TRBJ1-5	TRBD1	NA	CASSRDRGEPQHF	TGCGCCAGCAGCCGGGACAGGGGCGAGCCCCAGCATTTT
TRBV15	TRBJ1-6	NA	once	CATSMDSSYNSPLHF	TGTGCCACCAGCATGGACAGCTCCTATAATTCACCCCTCCACTTT
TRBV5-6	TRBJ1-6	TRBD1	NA	CASSGGQSGDSPLHF	TGTGCCAGCAGCGGGGGACAGTCAGGGGATTCACCCCTCCACTTT
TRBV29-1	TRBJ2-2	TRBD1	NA	CSAKPGTGAGELFF	TGCAGCGCTAAACCCGGGACAGGGGCCGGGGAGCTGTTTTTT
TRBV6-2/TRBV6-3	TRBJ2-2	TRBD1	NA	CASSYSDRYATGELFF	TGTGCCAGCAGTTACTCGGACAGGTATGCCACCGGGGAGCTGTTTTTT
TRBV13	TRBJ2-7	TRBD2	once	CASSTRDWESGGRALYEQYF	TGTGCCAGCAGCACACGGGACTGGGAATCCGGCGGGAGGGCCCTCTACGAGCAGTACTTC
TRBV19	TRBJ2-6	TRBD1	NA	CASSARDSALLGGANVLTF	TGTGCCAGTAGTGCTCGGGACAGCGCACTCTTAGGCGGTGCCAACGTCCTGACTTTC
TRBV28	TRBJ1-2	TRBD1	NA	CASSRTGGAAVSGYTF	TGTGCCAGCAGCCGAACAGGGGGCGCGGCGGTGAGCGGCTACACCTTC
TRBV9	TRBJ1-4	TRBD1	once	CASSPRQGAGEKLFF	TGTGCCAGCAGCCCCCGACAGGGGGCAGGTGAAAAACTGTTTTTT
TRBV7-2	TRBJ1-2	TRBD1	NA	CASSRGGQGNYGYTF	TGTGCCAGCAGCCGCGGGGGACAGGGAAACTATGGCTACACCTTC
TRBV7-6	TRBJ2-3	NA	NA	CASSLVGGREGTDTQYF	TGTGCCAGCAGCTTAGTGGGAGGCAGGGAGGGCACAGATACGCAGTATTTT
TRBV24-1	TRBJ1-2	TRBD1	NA	CATSDTQGADYGYTF	TGTGCCACCAGTGATACCCAGGGGGCGGACTATGGCTACACCTTC
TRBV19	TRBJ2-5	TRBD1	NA	CASSILPAGGTQETQYF	TGTGCCAGTAGTATACTCCCGGCAGGGGGTACTCAAGAGACCCAGTACTTC
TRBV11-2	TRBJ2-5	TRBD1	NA	CASSPLTGGGETQYF	TGTGCCAGCAGCCCATTGACAGGGGGCGGGGAGACCCAGTACTTC
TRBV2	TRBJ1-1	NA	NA	CASPSQPNTEAFF	TGTGCCAGCCCTTCACAGCCGAACACTGAAGCTTTCTTT
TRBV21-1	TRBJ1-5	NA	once	CASSKEVLRTENQPQHF	TGTGCCAGCAGCAAAGAGGTCCTAAGGACAGAGAATCAGCCCCAGCATTTT
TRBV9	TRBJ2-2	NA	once	CASSTTGNTGELFF	TGTGCCAGCAGTACGACAGGGAACACCGGGGAGCTGTTTTTT
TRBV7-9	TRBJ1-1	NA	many	CASTSTGANTEAFF	TGTGCCAGCACCTCGACAGGAGCTAACACTGAAGCTTTCTTT
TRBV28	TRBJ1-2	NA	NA	CASSLGTNYGYTF	TGTGCCAGCAGTTTAGGCACAAACTATGGCTACACCTTC
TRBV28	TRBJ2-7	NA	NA	CASCDYRGTPEQYF	TGTGCCAGCTGCGACTACCGCGGGACCCCGGAGCAGTACTTC
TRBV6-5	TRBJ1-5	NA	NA	CASSYSALRGQPQHF	TGTGCCAGCAGTTACTCCGCCCTCCGGGGTCAGCCCCAGCATTTT
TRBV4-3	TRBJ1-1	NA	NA	CASSQDREGVMNTEAFF	TGCGCCAGCAGCCAAGATAGGGAGGGGGTAATGAACACTGAAGCTTTCTTT
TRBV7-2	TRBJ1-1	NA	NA	CASSLDLSSSGEAFF	TGTGCCAGCAGCTTAGATCTATCAAGCAGTGGTGAAGCTTTCTTT
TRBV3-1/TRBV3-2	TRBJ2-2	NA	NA	CASSRAGASGELFF	TGTGCCAGCAGCCGGGCCGGCGCGTCCGGGGAGCTGTTTTTT
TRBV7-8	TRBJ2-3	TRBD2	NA	CASSVSSGLNTDTQYF	TGTGCCAGCAGCGTATCTAGCGGGCTTAACACAGATACGCAGTATTTT
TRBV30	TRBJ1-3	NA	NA	CAGNHRSRSGNTIYF	TGTGCCGGGAACCACAGATCCCGCTCTGGAAACACCATATATTTT
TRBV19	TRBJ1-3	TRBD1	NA	CASIETRQGSSGNTIYF	TGTGCCAGTATAGAGACTCGACAGGGAAGCTCTGGAAACACCATATATTTT
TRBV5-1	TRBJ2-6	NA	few	CASSLSLSGANVLTF	TGCGCCAGCAGCTTGTCCCTCTCTGGGGCCAACGTCCTGACTTTC
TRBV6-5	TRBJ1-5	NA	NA	CASSYSGGDNQPQHF	TGTGCCAGCAGTTACTCAGGAGGGGACAATCAGCCCCAGCATTTT